The 31 T cell receptor beta chains given below trace back to one sample, sequenced in a study of cytomegalovirus exposure and HLA in healthy donors. In the PCR, 60 Vbeta and 13 Jbeta primers were used. The method was immunoSEQ multiplex PCR; TCRdb's version includes in-frame clones alone and lacks a portion of them. The data show 200,000 to 250,000 clones, with under 80% seen just once and under 0.25% held by the top ten. The sequencing input was PBMCs. Receptors were obtained from a girl under 10 years old in good health and CMV-seronegative.

J is TRBJ1-3 and V is TRBV10-3; unclear D gene. Trimming took off 10 bases at V and 2 bases at J, with 15 bases between the two ends. The CDR3 runs to 14 residues. CDR1 is ENHRY, CDR2 SYGVKD, per germline. The CDR3 DNA reads TGTGCCACCCGACCCGGGTTAACTGGAAACACCATATATTTT. Translating gives CATRPGLTGNTIYF.

The J gene is TRBJ1-1, the V gene TRBV30; D remains unclear. The CDR3 has 12 residues. Germline values: CDR1 GTSNPN, CDR2 SVGIG (reference sequence). The V end lost 2 bases, the J end lost 8 bases, and 12 bases lay between the germline ends. The CDR3 DNA reads as TGTGCCTGGAGTACGGGAGCGCCCGAAGCTTTCTTT. Amino acids: CAWSTGAPEAFF.

This chain joins TRBV6-5 and TRBJ1-5; unclear D gene. Per germline, CDR1 MNHEY and CDR2 SVGAGI. The length of the CDR3 is 16 residues. V lost 2 bases, J lost 1 base, and 12 bases lay in between. CDR3 residues: CASSYKRVGSNQPQHF. The CDR3 DNA reads as TGTGCCAGCAGTTACAAGAGGGTCGGGAGCAATCAGCCCCAGCATTTT.

The J gene is TRBJ2-1, the V gene TRBV11-2; D unresolved. The germline CDR1 and CDR2 sequences are SGHAT and FQNNGV. This CDR3 contains 15 residues. Trimming pared 5 bases from V and 3 bases from J, leaving 14 bases between. CDR3 protein: CASSPQATFYNEQFF. CDR3 bases: TGTGCCAGCAGCCCCCAGGCCACCTTCTACAATGAGCAGTTCTTC.

The chain couples TRBV27 to TRBJ2-7; possibly TRBD1 for D (6 bases). Germline CDR1 is MNHEY and CDR2 is SMNVEV (reference sequence). This CDR3 is built from 15 residues. V was clipped by 3 bases and J by 1 base, with 13 bases between them. Here the CDR3 DNA reads TGTGCCAGCAGTTTCACCGGGACATCATCCTACGAGCAGTACTTC. This encodes CASSFTGTSSYEQYF.

This clone occurred a few times. The chain is built from TRBV7-9 and TRBJ1-2; D possibly corresponds to TRBD1 (6 bases). Per the germline V gene, CDR1 is SEHNR and CDR2 is FQNEAQ (reference sequence). The V end was cut by 1 base, the J end by 8 bases, with 8 bases between. The CDR3 runs 12 residues. CDR3 in amino acids: CASSLVGGGYTF. The CDR3 DNA follows: TGTGCCAGCAGCTTAGTAGGGGGAGGCTACACCTTC.

This sequence joins TRBV27 and TRBJ1-4; D uncertain. Germline V gene data show CDR1 as MNHEY and CDR2 as SMNVEV (reference sequence). This CDR3 comprises 14 residues. Trimming left V 7 bases short and J 0 bases short, with 9 bases between. The CDR3 loop reads CASKEDATNEKLFF. In DNA form, the CDR3 reads TGTGCCAGCAAAGAGGATGCAACTAATGAAAAACTGTTTTTT.

The V call is TRBV13, the J call TRBJ1-1; D unclear. V was trimmed by 0 bases and J by 8 bases, leaving 10 bases between them. The CDR3 has 13 amino acids. In germline, CDR1 is PRHDT, CDR2 FYEKMQ (reference sequence). Here the CDR3 DNA reads TGTGCCAGCAGCTTAGGGGTCTCGGGGGAAGCTTTCTTT. Encoded protein: CASSLGVSGEAFF.

The CDR3 reads CASSVEIGGGEQFF. The DNA for the CDR3 is TGTGCCAGCAGCGTAGAAATTGGGGGCGGTGAGCAGTTCTTC. The chain combines TRBV9 with TRBJ2-1; possibly TRBD1 for D (6 bases). Trimming cost V 0 bases and J 9 bases, with 13 bases left between them. CDR3 length: 14 amino acids. CDR1 and CDR2 (germline): SGDLS, YYNGEE. Based on the CDR3 plus reference TRBV9 and TRBJ2-1, the full variable domain is DSGVTQTPKHLITATGQRVTLRCSPRSGDLSVYWYQQSLDQGLQFLIQYYNGEERAKGNILERFSAQQFPDLHSELNLSSLELGDSALYFCASSVEIGGGEQFFGPGTRLTVL.

V gene TRBV5-1 combines with J gene TRBJ2-1; 8 bases are a match to TRBD1. The CDR3 totals 15 residues. With 4 bases clipped from V and 8 bases from J, the junction kept 11 bases outside the gene matches. CDR1 and CDR2 (germline): SGHRS, YFSETQ. The CDR3 nucleotides read TGCGCCAGCAGCACGACAGGGGCTTTTAACCATGAGCAGTTCTTC. This codes for CASSTTGAFNHEQFF.

The chain combines TRBV29-1 with TRBJ2-7; 8 bases align to TRBD2. From germline, CDR1 is SQVTM and CDR2 ANQGSEA. The V segment lost 5 bases and the J segment 4 bases; nucleotides outside the gene matches: 1. The CDR3 consists of 11 residues. CDR3 loop: CSVSSGYEQYF. CDR3 bases: TGCAGCGTTTCTAGCGGGTACGAGCAGTACTTC.

The J gene is TRBJ1-1, the V gene TRBV6-1, with 8 nucleotides matching TRBD1. Looked up from germline, CDR1 is MNHNS and CDR2 is SASEGT. The CDR3 length is 13 residues. The V and J ends lost 4 bases and 5 bases, in that order; junction bases with no gene match: 3. The DNA for the CDR3 is TGTGCCAGCAGTGCAGGGGGCAGAACTGAAGCTTTCTTT. Its translation: CASSAGGRTEAFF.

This clone has just one count. This rearrangement joins TRBV6-6 to TRBJ2-1; 7 bases align to TRBD2. With V trimmed by 6 bases and J by 15 bases, 11 bases remained unmatched. The CDR3 length is 12 residues. Germline V gene lookup returns CDR1 MNHNY and CDR2 SVGAGI (reference sequence). The CDR3 here is CASSYLGLDPFF. The CDR3 DNA reads TGTGCCAGCAGCTACCTCGGACTAGACCCGTTCTTC.

The J gene is TRBJ1-2, the V gene TRBV21-1; TRBD1, as called in the table, went unchecked against the DNA. TRBV21-1 is marked as a pseudogene. This CDR3 is built from 16 residues. This CDR3 reads CASNRTVPPTAYGYTF. CDR3 nucleotides: TGTGCCAGCAATCGTACAGTCCCCCCGACGGCCTATGGCTACACCTTC.

This chain joins TRBV30 and TRBJ1-1; 7 bases map to TRBD1. The length of the CDR3 is 14 residues. V lost 2 bases, J lost 3 bases, and 6 bases stayed unmatched. CDR1 GTSNPN and CDR2 SVGIG come from the germline V gene (reference sequence). The CDR3 bases are TGTGCCTGGAGTCCGACAGGGTGGGACACTGAAGCTTTCTTT. Encoded protein: CAWSPTGWDTEAFF.

This clone was seen a few times. The chain carries TRBV6-1 and TRBJ1-5, with D maybe TRBD1 (6 bases). Germline V gene sequence: CDR1 MNHNS, CDR2 SASEGT. Trimming stripped 6 bases from V and 3 bases from J, with 12 bases between. The CDR3 extends over 14 amino acids. For the CDR3, the DNA is TGTGCCAGCAGCGGACAGAGCCCCAATCAGCCCCAGCATTTT. Amino acid sequence: CASSGQSPNQPQHF.

As concerns this clone: At one end the junction does not follow the germline gene, possibly because of a read error. This sample includes further DNA sequences coding for the same CDR3. The V gene is TRBV4-1, the J gene TRBJ2-3; 11 nucleotides agree with TRBD2. Germline V gives CDR1 MGHRA, CDR2 YSYEKL. The CDR3 totals 16 residues. The CDR3 here is CASSQDPTSGGDTQYF. Written as DNA, the CDR3 is TGCGCAAGCAGCCAAGATCCCACTAGCGGGGGAGATACGCAGTATTTT.

The chain recombines TRBV19 with TRBJ1-1; weak D call: TRBD1 (5 bases). The germline CDR1 and CDR2 sequences are LNHDA and SQIVND (reference sequence). The V end was cut by 1 base, the J end by 1 base, with 16 bases between. CDR3 length equals 17 residues. In DNA, the CDR3 is TGTGCCAGTAGTATAGTCGGCTCGAGACAGCCGAACACTGAAGCTTTCTTT. Translation: CASSIVGSRQPNTEAFF.

The chain joins TRBV11-2 to TRBJ1-2; 10 bases line up with TRBD1. Germline V gene lookup returns CDR1 SGHAT and CDR2 FQNNGV. The J segment lost 5 bases and the V segment lost 5 bases, leaving 8 bases of the junction unmatched. This CDR3 is built from 15 residues. The CDR3 protein is CASSPDRGFGYGYTF. DNA for the CDR3: TGTGCCAGCAGCCCGGACAGGGGGTTTGGTTATGGCTACACCTTC.

V and J are TRBV6-1 and TRBJ2-7; D perhaps matches TRBD1 (5 bases). The V end lost 3 bases, the J end lost 0 bases, and 15 bases lay between the germline ends. CDR3 length equals 16 residues. Germline V gives CDR1 MNHNS, CDR2 SASEGT. In DNA, the CDR3 is TGTGCCAGCAGTGACCCTCAGGGCCTTAGCTCCTACGAGCAGTACTTC. Protein sequence: CASSDPQGLSSYEQYF.

The chain joins TRBV5-4 to TRBJ2-7; a possible D gene is TRBD2 (5 bases). CDR1 SGHNT and CDR2 YYREEE come from the germline V gene (reference sequence). The CDR3 is 16 residues long. The ends were cut back, 4 bases at V and 0 bases at J, with 17 bases in the middle. This CDR3 reads CASSLPGEQSSYEQYF. The CDR3 region has the DNA TGTGCCAGCAGCCTCCCCGGGGAGCAGAGCTCCTACGAGCAGTACTTC.

This clone was picked up a small number of times. The V call is TRBV30, the J call TRBJ1-4; TRBD1 matches 10 bases. Germline lookup yields CDR1 GTSNPN and CDR2 SVGIG (reference sequence). The trim removed 5 bases at V and 7 bases at J, leaving 10 bases unmatched. The CDR3 consists of 15 residues. The DNA for the CDR3 is TGTGCCTGGCTACCGGGACAGGGGTCGGTTGAAAAACTGTTTTTT. Protein product: CAWLPGQGSVEKLFF.

A word on this clone: The junction shows a germline mismatch at one end, possibly a read error. The chain has TRBV2 and TRBJ1-2, with D possibly being TRBD1 (5 bases). Germline V gene data show CDR1 as SNHLY and CDR2 as FYNNEI. The CDR3 has 11 amino acids. The CDR3 sequence is CASSESSSGLF. CDR3 nucleotides: TGTGCCAGCAGTGAATCTTCATCAGGGCTCTTC.

V usage is TRBV9 and J usage is TRBJ1-2; D is perhaps TRBD1 (5 bases). Germline CDR1 is SGDLS and CDR2 is YYNGEE. V lost 3 bases and J lost 3, with 12 bases in between. CDR3 length: 14 residues. The CDR3 loop reads CASSGGWAHYGYTF. The CDR3 nucleotides are TGTGCCAGCAGCGGGGGCTGGGCCCACTATGGCTACACCTTC.

The chain carries TRBV19 and TRBJ2-2; D is perhaps TRBD2 (5 bases). The CDR3 sequence is 14 residues long. In germline, CDR1 is LNHDA, CDR2 SQIVND (reference sequence). V dropped 7 bases and J dropped 6 bases, with 15 bases sitting between them. CDR3 coding DNA: TGTGCCAGTAATAGCGAAATAATGGCCGGGGAGCTGTTTTTT. It is translated as CASNSEIMAGELFF.

V and J are TRBV30 and TRBJ2-1; 7 nucleotides align to TRBD2. Per the germline V gene, CDR1 is GTSNPN and CDR2 is SVGIG (reference sequence). Trimming removed 8 bases from V and 4 bases from J; junction bases left unmatched: 11. CDR3 size: 14 residues. The CDR3 sequence is CAQRLAGWYNEQFF. The CDR3 nucleotides read TGTGCCCAACGACTAGCTGGGTGGTACAATGAGCAGTTCTTC.

V is TRBV11-2 and J is TRBJ1-1, with TRBD1 matching over 7 bases. With V trimmed by 6 bases and J by 5 bases, 6 bases remained unmatched. Germline V gene data show CDR1 as SGHAT and CDR2 as FQNNGV. This CDR3 comprises 13 residues. In nucleotides, the CDR3 is TGTGCCAGCAGTGAGGGGGCTCGAACTGAAGCTTTCTTT. Translation: CASSEGARTEAFF. The full variable domain, completed using reference TRBV11-2 and TRBJ1-1, is EAGVAQSPRYKIIEKRQSVAFWCNPISGHATLYWYQQILGQGPKLLIQFQNNGVVDDSQLPKDRFSAERLKGVDSTLKIQPAKLEDSAVYLCASSEGARTEAFFGQGTRLTVV.

The chain joins TRBV9 to TRBJ2-1; 7 bases line up with TRBD1. Losses at the gene ends were 3 bases for V and 5 bases for J; bases not matched to a gene: 8. The CDR3 has 15 amino acids. The germline gives CDR1 SGDLS, CDR2 YYNGEE. CDR3 residues: CASSASPGGNNEQFF. DNA of the CDR3: TGTGCCAGCAGCGCCTCCCCAGGGGGTAACAATGAGCAGTTCTTC.

The chain joins TRBV10-3 to TRBJ2-1, with 9 nucleotides matching TRBD2. V lost 5 bases, J lost 7 bases, and 9 bases stayed unmatched. This CDR3 region has 15 residues. Germline CDR1 is ENHRY and CDR2 is SYGVKD. The CDR3, as DNA: TGTGCCATCAGTTTTAGCGGGAGAGAGGGGAATGAGCAGTTCTTC. Translated: CAISFSGREGNEQFF.

V usage is TRBV6-1 and J usage is TRBJ2-7; perhaps TRBD1 as D (6 bases). V was shortened by 3 bases and J by 0 bases, with 12 bases between the two germline ends. The germline V gene has CDR1 MNHNS and CDR2 SASEGT. The CDR3 is 15 amino acids. Here the CDR3 reads CASSDSRDNSYEQYF. The CDR3 DNA reads TGTGCCAGCAGTGATTCCCGGGACAACTCCTACGAGCAGTACTTC.

This chain uses TRBV29-1 with TRBJ2-1; the match to TRBD2 covers 10 bases. With 4 bases clipped from V and 5 bases from J, the junction kept 5 bases outside the gene matches. The CDR3 totals 14 residues. Germline loops: CDR1 SQVTM, CDR2 ANQGSEA. The CDR3 spells CSVAGTSDDNEQFF. CDR3 nucleotides: TGCAGCGTTGCCGGGACTAGCGATGACAATGAGCAGTTCTTC.